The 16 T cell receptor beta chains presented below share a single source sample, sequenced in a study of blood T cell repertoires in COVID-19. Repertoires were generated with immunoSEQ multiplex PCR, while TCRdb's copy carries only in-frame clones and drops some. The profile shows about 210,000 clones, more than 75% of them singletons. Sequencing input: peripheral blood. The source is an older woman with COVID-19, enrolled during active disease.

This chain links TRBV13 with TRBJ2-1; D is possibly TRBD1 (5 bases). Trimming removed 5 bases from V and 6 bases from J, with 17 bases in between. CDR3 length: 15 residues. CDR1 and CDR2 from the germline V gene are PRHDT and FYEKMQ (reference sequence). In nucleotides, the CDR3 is TGTGCCAGCAGCCCCCGCAGGGCATCGGGCAATGAGCAGTTCTTC. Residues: CASSPRRASGNEQFF.

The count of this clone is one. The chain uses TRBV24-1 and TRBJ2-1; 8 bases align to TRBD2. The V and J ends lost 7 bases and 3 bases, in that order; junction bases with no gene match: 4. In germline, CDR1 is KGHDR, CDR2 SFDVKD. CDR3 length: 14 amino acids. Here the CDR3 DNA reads TGTGCCACCAGAGGACTAGCAGACTACAATGAGCAGTTCTTC. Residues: CATRGLADYNEQFF.

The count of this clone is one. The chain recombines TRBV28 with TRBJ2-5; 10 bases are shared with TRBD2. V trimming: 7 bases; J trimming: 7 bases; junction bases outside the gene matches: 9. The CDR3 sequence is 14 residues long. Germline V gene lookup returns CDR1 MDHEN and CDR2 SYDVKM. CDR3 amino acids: CASNYGLAGATQYF. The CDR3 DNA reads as TGTGCCAGCAACTACGGGCTAGCGGGAGCGACCCAGTACTTC.

CDR3 bases: TGTGCCAGCAGCCAATCCCGGGAAACCACTGAAGCTTTCTTT. Protein product: CASSQSRETTEAFF. This chain joins TRBV7-3 and TRBJ1-1; D uncertain. V shed 5 bases and J shed 4 bases, with 14 bases lying between them. Germline V CDR1 and CDR2: SGHTA, FQGTGA. This CDR3 spans 14 amino acids.

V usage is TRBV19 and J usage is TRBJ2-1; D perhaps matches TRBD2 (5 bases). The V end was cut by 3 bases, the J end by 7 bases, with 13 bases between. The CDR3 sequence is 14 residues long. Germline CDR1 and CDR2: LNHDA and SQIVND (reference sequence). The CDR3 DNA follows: TGTGCCAGTAGTATCGGACTTACTAGGAATGAGCAGTTCTTC. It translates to CASSIGLTRNEQFF.

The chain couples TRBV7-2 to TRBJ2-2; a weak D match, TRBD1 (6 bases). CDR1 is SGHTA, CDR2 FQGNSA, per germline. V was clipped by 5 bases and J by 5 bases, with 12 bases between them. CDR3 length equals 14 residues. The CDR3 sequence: CASSLRGRTGELFF. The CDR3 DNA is TGTGCCAGCAGCCTCAGGGGCCGGACCGGGGAGCTGTTTTTT.

CDR3 nucleotide sequence: TGTGCCAGCAGGAGGGGACAGAACTCTGGAAACACCATATATTTT. This gives the protein CASRRGQNSGNTIYF. This chain uses TRBV5-8 with TRBJ1-3, with 7 bases lining up with TRBD1. Germline CDR1 and CDR2: SGHTS and YDEGEE. This CDR3 has 15 residues. Trimming removed 5 bases from V and 0 bases from J; junction bases left unmatched: 5.

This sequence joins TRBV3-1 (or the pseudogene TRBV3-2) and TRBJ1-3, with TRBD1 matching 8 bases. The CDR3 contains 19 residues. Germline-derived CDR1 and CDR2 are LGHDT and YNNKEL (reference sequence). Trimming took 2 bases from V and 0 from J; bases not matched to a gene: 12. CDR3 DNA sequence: TGTGCCAGCAGCCAAACTCTCAGGGGGCAACGGTCCTCTGGAAACACCATATATTTT. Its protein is CASSQTLRGQRSSGNTIYF.

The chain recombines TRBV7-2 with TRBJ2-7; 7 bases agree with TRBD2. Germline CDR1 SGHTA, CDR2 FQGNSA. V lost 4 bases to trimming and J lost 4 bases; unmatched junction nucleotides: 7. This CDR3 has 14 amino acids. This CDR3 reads CASSWGLLGYEQYF. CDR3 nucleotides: TGTGCCAGCAGCTGGGGACTACTCGGATACGAGCAGTACTTC. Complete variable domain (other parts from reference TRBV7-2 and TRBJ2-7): GAGVSQSPSNKVTEKGKDVELRCDPISGHTALYWYRQSLGQGLEFLIYFQGNSAPDKSGLPSDRFSAERTGGSVSTLTIQRTQQEDSAVYLCASSWGLLGYEQYFGPGTRLTVT.

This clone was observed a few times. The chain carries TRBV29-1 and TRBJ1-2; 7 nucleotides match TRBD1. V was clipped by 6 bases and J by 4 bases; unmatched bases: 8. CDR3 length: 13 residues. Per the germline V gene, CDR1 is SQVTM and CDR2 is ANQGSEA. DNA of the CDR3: TGCAGCGTAGGGGGACAGAACTCCTATGGCTACACCTTC. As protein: CSVGGQNSYGYTF.

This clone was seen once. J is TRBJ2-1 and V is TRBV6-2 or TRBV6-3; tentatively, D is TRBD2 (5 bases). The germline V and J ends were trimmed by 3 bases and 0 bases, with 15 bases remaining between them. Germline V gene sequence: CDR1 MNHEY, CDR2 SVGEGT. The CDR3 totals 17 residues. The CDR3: CASSYQLGDSSYNEQFF. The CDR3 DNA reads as TGTGCCAGCAGTTATCAGCTCGGGGATAGCTCCTACAATGAGCAGTTCTTC.

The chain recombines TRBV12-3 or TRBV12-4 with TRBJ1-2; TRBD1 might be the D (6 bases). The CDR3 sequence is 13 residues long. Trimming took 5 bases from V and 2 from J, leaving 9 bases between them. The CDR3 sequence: CASSITGNYGYTF. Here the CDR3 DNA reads TGTGCCAGCAGTATAACAGGGAACTATGGCTACACCTTC.

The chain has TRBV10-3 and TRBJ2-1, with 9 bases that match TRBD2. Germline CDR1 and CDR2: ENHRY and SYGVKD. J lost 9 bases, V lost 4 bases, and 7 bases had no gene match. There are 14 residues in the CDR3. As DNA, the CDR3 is TGTGCCATCAGTGCCGGGACTAGCTTAATTGAGCAGTTCTTC. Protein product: CAISAGTSLIEQFF.

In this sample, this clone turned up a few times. The CDR3 DNA reads as TGTGCCACCGGGACCCTCGCGGGAGGGCGCGACGAGCAGTACTTC. Protein product: CATGTLAGGRDEQYF. The gene calls are TRBV24-1 and TRBJ2-7; 9 positions agree with TRBD2. The V gene end was trimmed by 9 bases and the J gene end by 5 bases; junction bases not matched to a gene: 13. This CDR3 comprises 15 residues. The germline V gene has CDR1 KGHDR and CDR2 SFDVKD.

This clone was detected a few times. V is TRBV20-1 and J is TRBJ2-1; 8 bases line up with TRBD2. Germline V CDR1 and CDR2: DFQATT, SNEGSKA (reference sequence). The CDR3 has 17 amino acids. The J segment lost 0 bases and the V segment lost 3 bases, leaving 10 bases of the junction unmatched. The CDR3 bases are TGCAGTGCTAGTACCCTGAGCGGGAGAGTCTCCTACAATGAGCAGTTCTTC. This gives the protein CSASTLSGRVSYNEQFF.

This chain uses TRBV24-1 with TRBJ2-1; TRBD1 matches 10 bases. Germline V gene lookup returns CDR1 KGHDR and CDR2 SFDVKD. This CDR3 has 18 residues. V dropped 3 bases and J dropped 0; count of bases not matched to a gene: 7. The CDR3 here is CATSDPSRQGASYNEQFF. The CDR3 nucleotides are TGTGCCACCAGTGATCCAAGTCGACAGGGGGCCTCCTACAATGAGCAGTTCTTC.